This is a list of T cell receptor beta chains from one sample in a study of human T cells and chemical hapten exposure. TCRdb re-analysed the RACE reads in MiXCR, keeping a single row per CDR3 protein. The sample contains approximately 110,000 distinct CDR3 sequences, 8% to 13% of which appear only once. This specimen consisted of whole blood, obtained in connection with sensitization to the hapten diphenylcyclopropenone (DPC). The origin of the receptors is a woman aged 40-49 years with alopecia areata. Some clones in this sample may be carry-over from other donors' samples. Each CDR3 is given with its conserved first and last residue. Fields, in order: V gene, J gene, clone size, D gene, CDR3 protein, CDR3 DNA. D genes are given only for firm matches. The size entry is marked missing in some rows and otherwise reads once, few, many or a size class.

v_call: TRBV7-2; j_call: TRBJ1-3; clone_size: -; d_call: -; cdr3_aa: CASSSGGIGNTIYF; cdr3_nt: TGTGCCAGCAGCTCCGGGGGTATCGGAAACACCATATATTTT
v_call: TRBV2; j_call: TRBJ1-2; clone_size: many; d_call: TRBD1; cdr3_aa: CASRQGTDYGYTF; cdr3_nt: TGTGCCAGCAGACAGGGGACAGACTATGGCTACACCTTC
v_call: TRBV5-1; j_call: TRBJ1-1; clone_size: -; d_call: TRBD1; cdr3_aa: CASSRTSRQGNTEALF; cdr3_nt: TGCGCCAGCAGCCGAACCTCCCGACAGGGGAACACTGAAGCTCTCTTT
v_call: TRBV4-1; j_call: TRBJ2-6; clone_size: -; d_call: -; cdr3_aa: CASSQAQVPPGANVLTF; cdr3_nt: TGCGCCAGCAGCCAAGCGCAGGTACCCCCTGGGGCCAACGTCCTGACTTTC
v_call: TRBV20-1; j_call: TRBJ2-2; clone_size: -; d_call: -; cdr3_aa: CSARDRQVNTGELFF; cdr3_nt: TGCAGTGCTAGAGATCGTCAGGTGAACACCGGGGAGCTGTTTTTT
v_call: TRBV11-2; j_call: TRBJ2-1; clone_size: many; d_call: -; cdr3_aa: CASRSLPDEQFF; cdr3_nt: TGTGCCAGCAGATCCCTCCCCGATGAGCAGTTCTTC
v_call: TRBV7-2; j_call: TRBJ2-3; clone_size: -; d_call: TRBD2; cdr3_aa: CAGSLGGSTDTQYF; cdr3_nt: TGTGCCGGCAGCCTCGGGGGGTCCACAGATACGCAGTATTTT
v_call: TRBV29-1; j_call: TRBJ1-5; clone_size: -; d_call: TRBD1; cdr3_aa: CSVGTGGGNQPQHF; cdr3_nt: TGCAGCGTTGGGACAGGGGGCGGCAATCAGCCCCAGCATTTT
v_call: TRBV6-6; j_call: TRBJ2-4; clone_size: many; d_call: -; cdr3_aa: CASSESLSIGDIQYF; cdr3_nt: TGTGCCAGCAGTGAAAGTCTATCAATAGGGGACATTCAGTACTTC
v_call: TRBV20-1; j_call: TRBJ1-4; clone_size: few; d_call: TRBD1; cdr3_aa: CSARQGSNEKLFF; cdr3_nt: TGCAGTGCCAGACAGGGATCAAATGAAAAACTGTTTTTT
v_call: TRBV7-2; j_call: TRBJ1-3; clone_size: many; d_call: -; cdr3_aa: CASSPVHGNTIYF; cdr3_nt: TGTGCCAGCAGCCCAGTACATGGAAACACCATATATTTT